Presented here are 16 T cell receptor beta chains from one specimen sequenced in a study of T cell responses to AZD1222 COVID-19 vaccine. Assay: immunoSEQ multiplex PCR; the TCRdb copy retains only in-frame clones and omits some. Here the sample spans over 110,000 clones, around 90% being singletons. Sequencing was performed on peripheral blood, taken on day 0 of AZD1222 vaccination. These receptors came from an adult in good health.

This rearrangement joins TRBV2 to TRBJ2-7; D remains unclear. The CDR3 has 14 residues. The V gene lost 3 bases and the J gene lost 2 bases, with 11 bases spanning the gap. CDR1 and CDR2 from the germline V gene are SNHLY and FYNNEI. This CDR3 is CASSDLGTTYEQYF. DNA for the CDR3: TGTGCCAGCAGTGACCTTGGAACAACCTACGAGCAGTACTTC.

The chain links TRBV7-8 to TRBJ1-4, with TRBD1 matching over 7 bases. Germline V CDR1 and CDR2: SGHVS, FQNEAQ. The CDR3 is made up of 14 amino acids. Trimming at V came to 1 base and at J to 7 bases, leaving 3 bases not matched to a gene. This CDR3 reads CASSLGQGREKLFF. CDR3 bases: TGTGCCAGCAGCTTAGGACAGGGTCGTGAAAAACTGTTTTTT.

This chain uses TRBV2 with TRBJ2-1; the match to TRBD1 covers 10 bases. This CDR3 region has 15 residues. Germline CDR1 is SNHLY and CDR2 is FYNNEI. Germline trimming cut 4 bases from V and 0 bases from J; bases unmatched to any gene: 0. CDR3 protein: CASSGTGGSYNEQFF. CDR3 sequence (DNA): TGTGCCAGCAGTGGGACAGGGGGCTCCTACAATGAGCAGTTCTTC.

This chain links TRBV29-1 with TRBJ2-7; 7 bases are a match to TRBD1. V was pared by 6 bases and J by 3 bases, with 2 bases of the junction left unmatched. CDR1 and CDR2 from the germline V gene are SQVTM and ANQGSEA. CDR3 length: 11 residues. For the CDR3, the DNA is TGCAGCGTCAGGGACAGCTACGAGCAGTACTTC. Translating it yields CSVRDSYEQYF.

This rearrangement joins TRBV19 to TRBJ1-1; TRBD1 matches 7 bases. Trimming cost V 6 bases and J 5 bases; bases outside gene matches: 15. Germline V gives CDR1 LNHDA, CDR2 SQIVND (reference sequence). The CDR3 has 16 residues. The CDR3 is CASSFRVSTGNTEAFF. CDR3 bases: TGTGCCAGTAGCTTCAGGGTTTCGACAGGGAATACTGAAGCTTTCTTT.

The J gene is TRBJ2-1, the V gene TRBV7-3; 12 nucleotides align to TRBD2. V shed 4 bases, J shed 10 bases, and the junction held 8 bases outside the gene matches. Germline CDR1 is SGHTA and CDR2 is FQGTGA. The CDR3 extends over 15 amino acids. The CDR3 region is CASSSGLAGLHEQFF. The CDR3 nucleotides read TGTGCCAGCAGCTCCGGACTAGCGGGACTTCACGAGCAGTTCTTC.

The genes are TRBV19 and TRBJ2-2; 10 bases map to TRBD2. This CDR3 spans 16 amino acids. Germline values: CDR1 LNHDA, CDR2 SQIVND (reference sequence). The V gene end was trimmed by 7 bases and the J gene end by 7 bases; junction bases not matched to a gene: 12. The CDR3 is CASKGGSGRSIGELFF. The CDR3 DNA reads TGTGCCAGTAAAGGGGGTAGCGGGAGGAGCATCGGGGAGCTGTTTTTT.

This clone showed up just once. Its ends do not fully match the called genes, so a read error is possible. This chain links TRBV28 with TRBJ2-1, with D possibly matching TRBD2 (6 bases). This CDR3 region has 14 residues. Germline CDR1 and CDR2: MDHEN and SYDVKM. The CDR3 nucleotides read TGTGCCAGCAGTGTCGGGACTGCCAACAATCAGCAGTTCTTC. It specifies CASSVGTANNQQFF.

The chain links TRBV2 to TRBJ2-3, with D unclear. From germline, CDR1 is SNHLY and CDR2 FYNNEI. The CDR3 sequence is 14 residues long. V was shortened by 8 bases and J by 2 bases, with 14 bases between the two germline ends. As DNA, the CDR3 is TGTGCCAGCCATTTCCTAAAGTTCACAGATACGCAGTATTTT. Amino acid sequence: CASHFLKFTDTQYF.

This chain uses TRBV5-8 with TRBJ1-5; 8 bases align to TRBD1. V shed 0 bases, J shed 0 bases, and the junction held 2 bases outside the gene matches. This CDR3 contains 16 residues. Germline assignment: CDR1 SGHTS and CDR2 YDEGEE. Here the CDR3 reads CASSLGTGSSNQPQHF. Written as DNA, the CDR3 is TGTGCCAGCAGCTTGGGGACAGGGTCTAGCAATCAGCCCCAGCATTTT.

This chain uses TRBV7-3 with TRBJ2-1; 9 bases map to TRBD2. CDR1 is SGHTA, CDR2 FQGTGA, per germline. The CDR3 is made up of 16 amino acids. The V gene end was trimmed by 5 bases and the J gene end by 6 bases; junction bases not matched to a gene: 11. CDR3 amino acids: CASSPAGTSRSNEQFF. The CDR3 region has the DNA TGTGCCAGCAGCCCCGCCGGGACTAGCCGGAGCAATGAGCAGTTCTTC.

The rearrangement links TRBV27 to TRBJ2-7; D gene unclear. Looked up from germline, CDR1 is MNHEY and CDR2 is SMNVEV (reference sequence). This CDR3 is 16 amino acids long. V lost 6 bases to trimming and J lost 1 base, with 19 bases between them. The CDR3 DNA is TGTGCCAGCAGCCCCTCTCCCGGACCGCCTTCCTACGAGCAGTACTTC. This codes for CASSPSPGPPSYEQYF.

This chain uses TRBV28 with TRBJ1-1; D unclear. CDR1 and CDR2 from the germline V gene are MDHEN and SYDVKM. V was shortened by 5 bases and J by 2 bases, with 15 bases between the two germline ends. This CDR3 has 15 residues. The CDR3 DNA follows: TGTGCCAGCAGTCGAGGGTCGATGCGCAACACTGAAGCTTTCTTT. Translation: CASSRGSMRNTEAFF.

The rearrangement links TRBV6-5 to TRBJ1-1; 9 nucleotides line up with TRBD1. CDR3 length: 15 amino acids. With V trimmed by 1 base and J by 4 bases, 4 bases remained unmatched. Germline V gene sequence: CDR1 MNHEY, CDR2 SVGAGI. CDR3 in amino acids: CASSYYRDRATEAFF. The CDR3 DNA reads as TGTGCCAGCAGTTACTATCGGGACAGGGCCACTGAAGCTTTCTTT.

The table lists this clone with a count of one. This sequence joins TRBV5-5 and TRBJ2-2; 9 bases match TRBD1. V lost 0 bases, J lost 3 bases, and 9 bases stayed unmatched. The germline gives CDR1 SGHKS, CDR2 YYEKEE (reference sequence). This CDR3 comprises 18 residues. CDR3 loop: CASSLAGTGIGYTGELFF. The CDR3 DNA reads TGTGCCAGCAGCTTGGCCGGGACAGGGATCGGTTACACCGGGGAGCTGTTTTTT.

This chain links TRBV19 with TRBJ1-2; D is unresolved. The germline gives CDR1 LNHDA, CDR2 SQIVND (reference sequence). V was trimmed by 1 base and J by 1 base, leaving 10 bases between them. The CDR3 consists of 15 residues. CDR3 loop: CASSIVGGSNYGYTF. Written as DNA, the CDR3 is TGTGCCAGTAGTATAGTTGGAGGGAGTAACTATGGCTACACCTTC. Together with reference TRBV19 and TRBJ1-2, the CDR3 gives the full variable domain: DGGITQSPKYLFRKEGQNVTLSCEQNLNHDAMYWYRQDPGQGLRLIYYSQIVNDFQKGDIAEGYSVSREKKESFPLTVTSAQKNPTAFYLCASSIVGGSNYGYTFGSGTRLTVV.